This T cell receptor beta chain was captured by sequencing in a study of T cell repertoires in cytomegalovirus infection (dated by TCRdb to about 2019). Study-wide context: Because public TCR beta signatures pointed to carriage of CMV infection together with the matching HLA type, the HLA type of each donor mattered for the analysis.

V is trimmed back by 7 bases and J by 6 bases, and the junction contains 14 bases that no gene match accounts for. According to the germline V gene, CDR1 reads LGHNT and CDR2 reads FRNRAP. Including cysteine and phenylalanine, the CDR3 has 17 amino acids. The CDR3 DNA has 51 bases and is translated from base 1. Turning to this clonotype: Its recognized antigen is unknown. There are no base qualities to consult, and no much larger clone falls within one base.

Study-wide findings and limitations: In the ex vivo response, HLA-C-restricted CMV-specific TCR beta clonotypes were dominant, and in two of eight donors the single most frequent clonotype came from this HLA-C-restricted group. In both this cohort and an independent roughly 330-donor cohort, the cumulative frequency of public TCR beta family members distinguished carriers of CMV infection plus the relevant HLA type.

This sample was sequenced with an Illumina HiSeq 1500. TCRdb took the public reads, trimmed them with fastp at Q25, ran MiXCR for clone calling and kept in-frame beta chains. CDR3 protein duplicates are merged, each entry listing the most common genes and DNA. This sample holds approximately 750,000 distinct CDR3 sequences; under 40% were observed only once. The ten top clones hold 2.8% of the sample. Source material: PBMCs. The chain joins TRBV12-5 to TRBJ2-3, with 12 bases in between that match TRBD2. This TCR was recovered from a human donor in good health (CMV status not recorded). Some clones in this sample may be carry-over from other donors' samples. CDR3 reads: CASAARDLAGGTDTQYF. The DNA sequence is TGTGCTAGTGCAGCCCGCGATCTAGCGGGGGGGACGGATACGCAGTATTTT.